The T cell receptor (beta chain) under discussion was sequenced for a study of cytomegalovirus exposure and HLA in healthy donors. Notes on the study in general: There were some public TCRs occurring in many donors, but most TCR sequences were rare. The study designated 150 or so TCR beta chains cytomegalovirus-associated. The tendency of first-cohort TCR clusters to co-occur in the approximately 120 validation repertoires was identified by a subsequent analysis. High sensitivity and specificity were reportedly achieved when the classifier diagnosed cytomegalovirus status.

The CDR3 loop spans 13 amino acids. Per germline, CDR1 MDHEN and CDR2 SYDVKM. Trimming shortened V by 8 bases and J by 3 bases, and 11 bases separated the two germline ends. Produced via immunoSEQ multiplex PCR; TCRdb's table is partial and in-frame only. The sample yields 200,000 or so clones, 70% to 90% seen once. About this clone itself: Its cognate antigen is unknown.

The sample comprised PBMCs. The V call is TRBV28, the J call TRBJ1-5; maybe TRBD1 (5 bases). This clonotype originated in a woman younger than 30 in good health and CMV-seronegative. In nucleotides, the CDR3 is TGTGCCAGCGCCATCAGGGTCAATCAGCCCCAGCATTTT. It codes for CASAIRVNQPQHF.